This T cell receptor beta chain was obtained from a study of cytomegalovirus exposure and HLA in healthy donors. Study background: Across some 400 genotyped donors, roughly 85% landed in the Caucasian-associated ancestry cluster. General study results and limits: In a later analysis, HLA-associated beta chains showed higher expansion and lower generation probabilities than comparable chains. Researchers reported in a later analysis that common viral pathogens appeared linked to several top clusters. Roughly uniform depth of sequencing across donors was assumed in presence/absence analyses.

Notes on this clone: Its antigen is unidentified.

The CDR3 is made up of 18 amino acids. CDR1 is LNHDA and CDR2 is SQIVND in the germline V gene (reference sequence). V shed 1 base and J 6 bases; nucleotides not matched to a gene: 11. PCR employed 60 Vbeta and 13 Jbeta primers. Clones were read by immunoSEQ multiplex PCR, and TCRdb kept only the in-frame ones, dropping some. The sample has 100,000 to 150,000 clones, approximately 78% seen once. The TCR originated in a human donor in good health. The rearrangement uses TRBV19 and TRBJ2-1; TRBD2 agrees at 11 bases. The sequenced sample was PBMCs. CDR3: CASSIGPSASGRPNEQFF. The CDR3 region has the DNA TGTGCCAGTAGTATAGGTCCCTCCGCTAGCGGGAGGCCCAATGAGCAGTTCTTC.